The clone carrying this T cell receptor beta chain was recorded a few times. This record comes from a study of T cells after yellow fever vaccination. TCRdb re-called the 5' RACE reads with MiXCR, one entry per CDR3 protein. In the table there are roughly 250,000 distinct CDR3 sequences, 10% to 15% of which are singletons. This TCR derives from a man aged 25-45 years who received the YFV17D yellow fever vaccine. Sequencing used CD4+ T cells sorted from PBMCs, obtained 45 days after the yellow fever booster vaccination.

For the CDR3, the DNA is TGTGCCAGCAGTCCCCCACCCCCCGCAGGCAATGAGCAGTTCTTC. The encoded protein is CASSPPPPAGNEQFF. V is TRBV28 and J is TRBJ2-1; D not resolved. The V gene lost 5 bases and the J gene lost 6 bases, with 17 bases spanning the gap. Germline CDR1 reads MDHEN; CDR2 reads SYDVKM. This CDR3 contains 15 residues.